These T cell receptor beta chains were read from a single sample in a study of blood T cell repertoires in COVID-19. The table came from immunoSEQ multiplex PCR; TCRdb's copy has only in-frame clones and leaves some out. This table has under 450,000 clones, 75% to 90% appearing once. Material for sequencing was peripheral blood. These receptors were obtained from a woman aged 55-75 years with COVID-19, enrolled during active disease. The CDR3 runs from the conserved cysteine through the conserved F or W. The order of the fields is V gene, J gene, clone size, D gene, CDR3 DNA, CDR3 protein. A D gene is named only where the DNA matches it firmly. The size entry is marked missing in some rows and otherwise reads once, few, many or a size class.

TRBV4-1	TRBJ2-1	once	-	TGCGCCAGCAGCCATCCCACGAGCGGCCCCGCAAACAATGAGCAGTTCTTC	CASSHPTSGPANNEQFF
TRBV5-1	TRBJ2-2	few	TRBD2	TGCGCCAGCAGCTTACTAGCGGGGGTGAACACCGGGGAGCTGTTTTTT	CASSLLAGVNTGELFF
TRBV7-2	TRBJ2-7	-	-	TGTGCCAGCAGCCCGCGGAAGCACGAGCAGTACTTC	CASSPRKHEQYF
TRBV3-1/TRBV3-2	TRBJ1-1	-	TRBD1	TGTGCCAGCAGCCAGGGGACAGGGGACACTGAAGCTTTCTTT	CASSQGTGDTEAFF
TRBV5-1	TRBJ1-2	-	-	TGCGCCAGCAGCCCCGGGCGGGGAAGGGGCGGCTACACCTTC	CASSPGRGRGGYTF
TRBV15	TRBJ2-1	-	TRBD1	TGTGCCACCAGCGGCAGGGGGCTCCCGAGACCCTACAATGAGCAGTTCTTC	CATSGRGLPRPYNEQFF
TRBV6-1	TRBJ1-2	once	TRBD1	TGTGCCAGCAGTGAAGGACAGGGTGGTGGCTACACCTTC	CASSEGQGGGYTF
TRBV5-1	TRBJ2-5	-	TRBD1	TGCGCCAGCAGCTCAGGGGGCTCGGAGACCCAGTACTTC	CASSSGGSETQYF
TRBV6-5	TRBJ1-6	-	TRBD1	TGTGCCAGCAGTTTGGGACAGGGAGCCTATAATTCACCCCTCCACTTT	CASSLGQGAYNSPLHF
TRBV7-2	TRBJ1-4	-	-	TGTGCCAGCAGCCTGGGCCGTAGAACTAATGAAAAACTGTTTTTT	CASSLGRRTNEKLFF
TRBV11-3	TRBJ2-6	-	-	TGTGCCAGCAGCTTAACAGGGTCTGGGGCCAACGTCCTGACTTTC	CASSLTGSGANVLTF
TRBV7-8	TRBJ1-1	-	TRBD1	TGTGCCAGCAGCCAAAGACAGGGTGGCACTGAAGCTTTCTTT	CASSQRQGGTEAFF
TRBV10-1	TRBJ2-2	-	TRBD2	TGCGCCAGCAGCGAAAATCCGGGGGGATCGGTTGGGGAGCTGTTTTTT	CASSENPGGSVGELFF
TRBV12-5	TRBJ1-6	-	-	TGTGCTAGCCAAGCGCGGGTTTTAAATTCACCCCTCCACTTT	CASQARVLNSPLHF
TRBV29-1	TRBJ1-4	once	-	TGCAGCGTTGCCGCACCGGCGGGAGGTGAAAAACTGTTTTTT	CSVAAPAGGEKLFF
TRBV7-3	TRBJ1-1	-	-	TGTGCCAGCAGCCGGGCACCGGAGGCGCGGGAAGCTTTCTTT	CASSRAPEAREAFF
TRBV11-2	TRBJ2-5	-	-	TGTGCCAGCAGCTTAACAGGTGTCAAGACCCAGTACTTC	CASSLTGVKTQYF
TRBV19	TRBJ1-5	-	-	TGTGCCAGTAGTACTCTAAATCAGCCCCAGCATTTT	CASSTLNQPQHF
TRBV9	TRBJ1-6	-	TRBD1	TGTGCCAGCAGCGCCGTGGTAGGGGGCAATTCACCCCTCCACTTT	CASSAVVGGNSPLHF
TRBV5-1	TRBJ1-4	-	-	TGCGCCAGCAGCCCCTTAACAACTAATGAAAAACTGTTTTTT	CASSPLTTNEKLFF
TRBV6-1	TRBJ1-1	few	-	TGTGCCAGCAGTGAAGAGGACAGCTTGAACACTGAAGCTTTCTTT	CASSEEDSLNTEAFF
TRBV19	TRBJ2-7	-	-	TGTGCCTGGTCCCATAGGTCGCGGAACGTCTACGAGCAGTACTTC	CAWSHRSRNVYEQYF
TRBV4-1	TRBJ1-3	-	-	TGCGCCAGCAGCCCACAGGGTCCTGGGAGCTCTGGAAACACCATATATTTT	CASSPQGPGSSGNTIYF
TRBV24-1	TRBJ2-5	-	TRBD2	TGTGCCACCAGTGATTTACCGGGGGGGGCCCAGTACTTC	CATSDLPGGAQYF
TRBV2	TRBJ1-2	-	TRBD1	TGTGCCAGCAGTGAAAAAAGTATATACCAGGGGGCACACTATGGCTACACCTTC	CASSEKSIYQGAHYGYTF
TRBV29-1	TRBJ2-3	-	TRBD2	TGCAGCGCCGAGCTCCTTAGCGGGGGAGGCGATACGCAGTATTTT	CSAELLSGGGDTQYF
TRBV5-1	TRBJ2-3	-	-	TGCGCCAGCAGCTTGGTCCTAGCCACCACAGATACGCAGTATTTT	CASSLVLATTDTQYF
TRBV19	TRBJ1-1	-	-	TGTGCCAGTAGTATTGGAGGATTCAACACTGAAGCTTTCTTT	CASSIGGFNTEAFF
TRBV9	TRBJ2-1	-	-	TGTGCCAGCAGCCTCACGGGGGGCGGATGGTACAATGAGCAGTTCTTC	CASSLTGGGWYNEQFF